One sample yielded the 19 T cell receptor beta chains listed below, sequenced in a study of blood T cell repertoires in COVID-19. Profiling relied on immunoSEQ multiplex PCR, and the TCRdb table lists in-frame clones only, not all of them. The data show about 180,000 clones, approximately 84% seen once. Sequencing was carried out using peripheral blood. These receptors came from a man aged 18 to 29 with active or convalescent COVID-19.

There are a few counts of this clone. The chain is built from TRBV4-2 and TRBJ2-1, with D unresolved. The germline gives CDR1 LGHNA, CDR2 YNFKEQ. Trimming removed 0 bases from V and 4 bases from J, with 10 bases in between. CDR3 length equals 15 residues. The CDR3 nucleotides read TGTGCCAGCAGCCAAGAACAGAACTCATACAATGAGCAGTTCTTC. Translation: CASSQEQNSYNEQFF.

The J gene is TRBJ1-3, the V gene TRBV18, with a weak D call TRBD1 (5 bases). This CDR3 has 16 residues. Germline lookup yields CDR1 KGHSH and CDR2 LQKENI. Trimming removed 4 bases at V and 1 base at J, with 14 bases between. Here the CDR3 DNA reads TGTGCCAGCTCACTGGAGGGGTCTGGGTCTGGAAACACCATATATTTT. Protein product: CASSLEGSGSGNTIYF.

The rearrangement links TRBV6-5 to TRBJ1-3, with D possibly being TRBD1 (6 bases). Between the trimmed V and J ends, which lost 0 bases and 2 bases, there was a span of 8 bases. The CDR3 loop spans 15 amino acids. CDR1 MNHEY and CDR2 SVGAGI come from the germline V gene. The DNA for the CDR3 is TGTGCCAGCAGTTACTCAACAGGGCCTGGAAACACCATATATTTT. As protein: CASSYSTGPGNTIYF.

The rearrangement joins TRBV30 to TRBJ1-4; TRBD1 matches 11 bases. Germline V gene lookup returns CDR1 GTSNPN and CDR2 SVGIG (reference sequence). The CDR3 length is 17 residues. V dropped 2 bases and J dropped 4; count of bases not matched to a gene: 9. CDR3 DNA: TGTGCCTGGAGTCCATCGGACAGGGGGCTCAGTAATGAAAAACTGTTTTTT. It is translated as CAWSPSDRGLSNEKLFF.

V gene TRBV19 combines with J gene TRBJ1-1; 7 bases map to TRBD1. J gave up 4 bases and V 4 bases, and 12 bases lay outside the gene matches. CDR1 is LNHDA and CDR2 is SQIVND in the germline V gene (reference sequence). This CDR3 has 16 residues. As DNA, the CDR3 is TGTGCCAGTAGTACCCCAAGACCGGGACAGCTCACTGAAGCTTTCTTT. It codes for CASSTPRPGQLTEAFF.

This chain links TRBV18 with TRBJ1-1, with 8 bases fitting TRBD1. J was trimmed by 1 base and V by 2 bases; bases with no gene match: 6. The CDR3 totals 16 residues. CDR1 and CDR2 (germline): KGHSH, LQKENI. The CDR3, as DNA: TGTGCCAGCTCACCAGTGATCGGACAGGGGAACACTGAAGCTTTCTTT. It translates to CASSPVIGQGNTEAFF. Based on the CDR3 plus reference TRBV18 and TRBJ1-1, the full variable domain is NAGVMQNPRHLVRRRGQEARLRCSPMKGHSHVYWYRQLPEEGLKFMVYLQKENIIDESGMPKERFSAEFPKEGPSILRIQQVVRGDSAAYFCASSPVIGQGNTEAFFGQGTRLTVV.

This clone occurred many times. The V call is TRBV3-1 (or the pseudogene TRBV3-2), the J call TRBJ2-1; D remains unclear. The CDR3 runs 15 residues. The V end lost 2 bases, the J end lost 6 bases, and 14 bases lay between the germline ends. Looked up from germline, CDR1 is LGHDT and CDR2 is YNNKEL (reference sequence). CDR3 protein: CASSQYERRGNEQFF. In DNA, the CDR3 is TGTGCCAGCAGCCAATACGAAAGGCGCGGCAATGAGCAGTTCTTC.

This clone was observed a few times. The chain carries TRBV6-2 or TRBV6-3 and TRBJ1-2; 10 positions agree with TRBD1. Germline V gene sequence: CDR1 MNHEY, CDR2 SVGEGT. V lost 4 bases to trimming and J lost 1 base; unmatched junction nucleotides: 3. The CDR3 runs 15 residues. The CDR3 is CASSSDRGVNYGYTF. CDR3 sequence (DNA): TGTGCCAGCAGTTCGGACAGGGGGGTTAACTATGGCTACACCTTC.

The genes are TRBV6-6 and TRBJ1-1; tentative D call: TRBD1 (6 bases). In germline, CDR1 is MNHNY, CDR2 SVGAGI (reference sequence). The CDR3 totals 14 residues. Trimming left V 10 bases short and J 0 bases short, with 15 bases between. CDR3 amino acids: CAIVGGWVNTEAFF. The CDR3 DNA sequence: TGTGCCATCGTAGGGGGATGGGTGAACACTGAAGCTTTCTTT.

V and J are TRBV19 and TRBJ2-3; TRBD2 agrees at 11 bases. Germline V gene lookup returns CDR1 LNHDA and CDR2 SQIVND (reference sequence). The CDR3 totals 16 residues. Unmatched junction bases numbered 10, after V lost 5 bases and J lost 6 bases. Written as DNA, the CDR3 is TGTGCCAGTAGTGTTAGCGGGAGGGCCCCCTCCGATACGCAGTATTTT. This encodes CASSVSGRAPSDTQYF.

A few counts support this clone. V usage is TRBV6-1 and J usage is TRBJ1-2; TRBD1 aligns across 8 bases. The CDR3 is 16 residues long. After removal of 0 bases from V and 4 bases from J, the junction contained 7 bases not matched to a gene. CDR1 MNHNS and CDR2 SASEGT come from the germline V gene. Here the CDR3 DNA reads TGTGCCAGCAGTGAAGCCGTGGGACAGGCTATCTATGGCTACACCTTC. As protein: CASSEAVGQAIYGYTF.

V gene TRBV6-9 combines with J gene TRBJ2-7; 7 positions agree with TRBD1. The length of the CDR3 is 16 residues. CDR1 and CDR2 (germline): MNHGY, SVAAGI. V trimming: 2 bases; J trimming: 0 bases; junction bases outside the gene matches: 7. The CDR3 loop is CASSYRGQKSSYEQYF. The CDR3 bases are TGTGCCAGCAGTTATAGGGGGCAGAAAAGCTCCTACGAGCAGTACTTC.

This clone was counted once. V gene TRBV4-1 combines with J gene TRBJ2-7; TRBD2 aligns across 8 bases. After removal of 0 bases from V and 3 bases from J, the junction contained 19 bases not matched to a gene. CDR3 length: 20 amino acids. In germline, CDR1 is MGHRA, CDR2 YSYEKL. DNA for the CDR3: TGCGCCAGCAGCCAAGATCGTCCCCGGGGGGGAGGGCGTGGGAGCTACGAGCAGTACTTC. It yields the protein CASSQDRPRGGGRGSYEQYF.

The chain combines TRBV20-1 with TRBJ2-7, with 7 nucleotides matching TRBD1. The junction had 5 bases not matched to a gene; V was cut back by 6 bases and J by 6 bases. Germline V gene sequence: CDR1 DFQATT, CDR2 SNEGSKA (reference sequence). The length of the CDR3 is 11 residues. The DNA of the CDR3 is TGCAGTGCGAGACAGGGCCGCGAGCAGTACTTC. Protein sequence: CSARQGREQYF.

The sample holds many counts of this clone. The chain employs TRBV28 and TRBJ1-6, with D maybe TRBD1 (5 bases). Trimming removed 2 bases from V and 9 bases from J, with 8 bases in between. The CDR3 totals 13 residues. Looked up from germline, CDR1 is MDHEN and CDR2 is SYDVKM. CDR3 sequence (DNA): TGTGCCAGCAGTTTACAGGGTGGTTCACCCCTCCACTTT. It specifies CASSLQGGSPLHF.

The V call is TRBV19, the J call TRBJ2-3; 9 nucleotides agree with TRBD2. The CDR3 is 15 amino acids. From germline, CDR1 is LNHDA and CDR2 SQIVND (reference sequence). V lost 2 bases and J lost 6; bases outside the gene matches: 6. CDR3 nucleotides: TGTGCCAGTAGTATACTAGCGGGGTCCTCGGATACGCAGTATTTT. It codes for CASSILAGSSDTQYF.

Concerning this clone: Other DNA sequences within the sample encode an identical CDR3. The chain couples TRBV18 to TRBJ2-7; 7 bases map to TRBD1. The CDR3 runs 14 residues. CDR1 KGHSH and CDR2 LQKENI come from the germline V gene. After removal of 1 base from V and 2 bases from J, the junction contained 2 bases not matched to a gene. Here the CDR3 DNA reads TGTGCCAGCTCACCACGACAGGGAACCTACGAGCAGTACTTC. The encoded protein is CASSPRQGTYEQYF. Together with reference TRBV18 and TRBJ2-7, the CDR3 gives the full variable domain: NAGVMQNPRHLVRRRGQEARLRCSPMKGHSHVYWYRQLPEEGLKFMVYLQKENIIDESGMPKERFSAEFPKEGPSILRIQQVVRGDSAAYFCASSPRQGTYEQYFGPGTRLTVT.

The V call is TRBV19, the J call TRBJ2-1, with 9 bases aligning to TRBD2. With V trimmed by 3 bases and J by 7 bases, 10 bases remained unmatched. Germline CDR1 is LNHDA and CDR2 is SQIVND (reference sequence). CDR3 length equals 16 residues. The chain's CDR3 is CASSMGGRVKGNEQFF. In DNA form, the CDR3 reads TGTGCCAGTAGTATGGGCGGGAGGGTGAAGGGGAATGAGCAGTTCTTC.

This clone was seen just once. The chain couples TRBV24-1 to TRBJ1-4; D not certain. V was trimmed by 3 bases and J by 10 bases, leaving 14 bases between them. Germline V CDR1 and CDR2: KGHDR, SFDVKD. The CDR3 is 14 amino acids. Here the CDR3 DNA reads TGTGCCACCAGTGATCCCCGGTTTGGTGGAAAACTGTTTTTT. It is translated as CATSDPRFGGKLFF.